The 15 T cell receptor beta chains in this list originate from one sample, sequenced in a study of blood T cell repertoires in COVID-19. Clones were sequenced by immunoSEQ multiplex PCR, and TCRdb holds only the in-frame ones, with some missing. The table has 40,000 to 45,000 clones, roughly 92% seen once. The specimen sequenced was peripheral blood. The receptors derive from a man aged 50 to 59 with COVID-19, enrolled during active disease.

The CDR3 here is CATSDTGDTQYF. CDR3 nucleotides: TGTGCCACCAGTGATACAGGCGATACGCAGTATTTT. This rearrangement joins TRBV24-1 to TRBJ2-3, with D tentatively TRBD1 (5 bases). Trimming took 3 bases from V and 6 from J, leaving 6 bases between them. This CDR3 contains 12 residues. Germline V gene data show CDR1 as KGHDR and CDR2 as SFDVKD.

The rearrangement joins TRBV11-2 to TRBJ2-2; D perhaps matches TRBD1 (6 bases). CDR1 SGHAT and CDR2 FQNNGV come from the germline V gene. The V end lost 5 bases, the J end lost 1 base, and 14 bases lay between the germline ends. This CDR3 spans 16 amino acids. This chain's CDR3 is CASSPGRTVNTGELFF. CDR3 in DNA: TGTGCCAGCAGCCCCGGAAGGACAGTGAACACCGGGGAGCTGTTTTTT.

The genes are TRBV6-5 and TRBJ1-6, with 10 bases aligning to TRBD1. The CDR3 has 15 residues. V gave up 2 bases and J gave up 10 bases; unmatched junction bases: 5. From germline, CDR1 is MNHEY and CDR2 SVGAGI. The DNA of the CDR3 is TGTGCCAGCAGTTACGGGACAGGGGACCTCTCACCCCTCCACTTT. Translated, it gives CASSYGTGDLSPLHF.

The chain couples TRBV20-1 to TRBJ2-1; 10 bases fit TRBD2. The CDR3 loop spans 13 amino acids. Germline CDR1 DFQATT, CDR2 SNEGSKA (reference sequence). V was clipped by 3 bases and J by 7 bases; unmatched bases: 3. CDR3 sequence reads: CSASASGGNEQFF. The DNA of the CDR3 is TGCAGTGCTAGTGCTAGCGGGGGTAATGAGCAGTTCTTC.

This chain connects TRBV11-2 to TRBJ1-1; D may be TRBD1 (6 bases). Per germline, CDR1 SGHAT and CDR2 FQNNGV. The CDR3 extends over 14 amino acids. Trimming took 3 bases from V and 1 from J, leaving 9 bases between them. This CDR3 is CASSFRGQNTEAFF. CDR3 sequence (DNA): TGTGCCAGCAGCTTCAGGGGCCAGAACACTGAAGCTTTCTTT.

CDR3 residues: CASSPAVSSYNEQFF. CDR3 coding DNA: TGTGCCAGCTCACCAGCGGTGAGCTCCTACAATGAGCAGTTCTTC. The chain combines TRBV18 with TRBJ2-1; D call uncertain. The CDR3 totals 15 residues. CDR1 and CDR2 from the germline V gene are KGHSH and LQKENI. V was trimmed by 2 bases and J by 0 bases, leaving 8 bases between them.

The chain joins TRBV7-8 to TRBJ2-7, with TRBD1 matching 7 bases. V lost 2 bases, J lost 0 bases, and 1 base stayed unmatched. Germline CDR1 is SGHVS and CDR2 is FQNEAQ. The CDR3 consists of 14 residues. The CDR3 bases are TGTGCCAGCAGCTTAAGACAGGGCTCCTACGAGCAGTACTTC. It is translated as CASSLRQGSYEQYF.

The rearrangement uses TRBV5-6 and TRBJ2-7; possible D gene TRBD2, 5 bases. Deletions cut 2 bases from V and 3 bases from J, with 15 bases between. The CDR3 has 15 residues. Germline V gives CDR1 SGHDT, CDR2 YYEEEE. The CDR3, as DNA: TGTGCCAGCAGCTTTCGGGAACGGACTTACTACGAGCAGTACTTC. Protein: CASSFRERTYYEQYF.

This chain uses TRBV6-2 or TRBV6-3 with TRBJ2-7; the match to TRBD1 covers 9 bases. The V and J ends lost 5 bases and 3 bases, in that order; junction bases with no gene match: 8. The CDR3 is 15 amino acids. The germline gives CDR1 MNHEY, CDR2 SVGEGT. The CDR3 here is CASSQTGTGNYEQYF. The CDR3 DNA reads TGTGCCAGCAGTCAGACCGGGACAGGGAACTACGAGCAGTACTTC.

The chain combines TRBV10-3 with TRBJ1-5; 11 bases map to TRBD1. The V segment lost 1 base and the J segment 1 base; nucleotides outside the gene matches: 9. CDR1 ENHRY and CDR2 SYGVKD come from the germline V gene. The CDR3 contains 19 residues. DNA for the CDR3: TGTGCCATCAGTGAGTGGGACAGGGGGTCGACGCGGAGCAATCAGCCCCAGCATTTT. This sequence encodes CAISEWDRGSTRSNQPQHF.

The V and J genes are TRBV6-5 and TRBJ2-1; D is undetermined. The CDR3 runs to 14 residues. Trimming left V 8 bases short and J 8 bases short, with 19 bases between. Germline CDR1 and CDR2: MNHEY and SVGAGI. CDR3 loop: CASFRRGTAHEQFF. CDR3 bases: TGTGCCAGCTTTCGTCGTGGTACAGCTCATGAGCAGTTCTTC.

This chain joins TRBV7-8 and TRBJ1-2; TRBD1 aligns across 9 bases. V was clipped by 1 base and J by 7 bases; unmatched bases: 1. The CDR3 extends over 13 amino acids. From germline, CDR1 is SGHVS and CDR2 FQNEAQ. As DNA, the CDR3 is TGTGCCAGCAGCTTAGTACAGGGGGCTGGCTACACCTTC. Protein sequence: CASSLVQGAGYTF.

The chain uses TRBV20-1 and TRBJ2-3; D gene ambiguous. V lost 6 bases, J lost 4 bases, and 8 bases lay in between. The CDR3 runs 11 residues. The germline gives CDR1 DFQATT, CDR2 SNEGSKA (reference sequence). The CDR3 protein is CSASPSDTQYF. For the CDR3, the DNA is TGCAGTGCCTCCCCGTCAGATACGCAGTATTTT.

This clone was detected only a few times. The genes are TRBV7-9 and TRBJ2-7; 9 bases line up with TRBD2. CDR3 length equals 14 residues. With 3 bases clipped from V and 3 bases from J, the junction kept 3 bases outside the gene matches. Germline V lookup: CDR1 SEHNR, CDR2 FQNEAQ (reference sequence). CDR3 nucleotides: TGTGCCAGCAGCTTCGGGACTAGCTTCTACGAGCAGTACTTC. The encoded protein is CASSFGTSFYEQYF. The whole variable domain, remainder taken from reference TRBV7-9 and TRBJ2-7, is DTGVSQNPRHKITKRGQNVTFRCDPISEHNRLYWYRQTLGQGPEFLTYFQNEAQLEKSRLLSDRFSAERPKGSFSTLEIQRTEQGDSAMYLCASSFGTSFYEQYFGPGTRLTVT.

The chain has TRBV18 and TRBJ1-6; 7 nucleotides agree with TRBD1. Germline assignment: CDR1 KGHSH and CDR2 LQKENI. V lost 6 bases, J lost 9 bases, and 14 bases stayed unmatched. This CDR3 contains 16 residues. The CDR3 DNA sequence: TGTGCCAGCTCGCAGAACAGGGGAAGAGATATTTCACCCCTCCACTTT. Its translation is CASSQNRGRDISPLHF.